This T cell receptor beta chain was obtained from a study of graft-versus-host responses after intestinal transplantation. Once graft tissue had been processed, intraepithelial and lamina propria lymphocytes were released. Sequencing used immunoSEQ multiplex PCR; TCRdb keeps in-frame clones, though not all of them. The data hold 9,000 to 15,000 clones, with over 70% observed a single time. The CDR3 consists of 13 residues. Germline-derived CDR1 and CDR2 are GTSNPN and SVGIG (reference sequence). The V and J ends lost 3 bases and 6 bases respectively, with 15 bases between them. This sequence joins TRBV30 and TRBJ2-7; possible D gene TRBD1, 6 bases. Sequences were derived from ileum tissue, sampled about 150 days after intestinal transplantation. The receptor comes from a human patient who received an intestinal transplant, so some T cells may come from the graft donor. For the CDR3, the DNA is TGTGCCTGGAGCCGAGGGGCAGGGGCCGAGCAGTACTTC. Its protein is CAWSRGAGAEQYF. Looking up the rest from reference TRBV30 and TRBJ2-7 gives the full variable domain: SQTIHQWPATLVQPVGSPLSLECTVEGTSNPNLYWYRQAAGRGLQLLFYSVGIGQISSEVPQNLSASRPQDRQFILSSKKLLLSDSGFYLCAWSRGAGAEQYFGPGTRLTVT.